This note documents a single T cell receptor beta chain sequence. Its matching antigen is unknown. Both RNA and DNA were isolated together from around 18-30 mg of bulk tissue that had not been sorted. Those patients suffered from chronic HBV infection and were treatment-naive. Every one of the tumor samples had a viable tumor cell content above 75%. Germline loops: CDR1 MNHNY, CDR2 SVGAGI (reference sequence). The CDR3 is made up of 14 amino acids. The V end lost 5 bases, the J end lost 7 bases, and 18 bases lay between the germline ends. This sample was taken from a study of tumor-infiltrating lymphocytes in primary liver carcinoma. Study results and limitations: Overlap in tumor-adjacent and tumor-blood pairs fell below that of tumor region pairs.

With around 500 ng total RNA as template and a constant-region primer, TCR beta cDNA was made. A slightly modified ARM-PCR protocol with three nested multiplex PCR rounds produced these TCR beta libraries. The first two PCR rounds used TRBV1-TRBV30 primers with a Cbeta primer, roughly 10 cycles each. TCRdb reprocessed the multiplex PCR reads via MiXCR and lists one record per CDR3 protein. In the table there are more than 75,000 distinct CDR3 sequences, 65% to 80% of which are singletons. The rearrangement links TRBV6-6 to TRBJ2-7, with D perhaps TRBD1 (5 bases). Sequenced input: liver tumor tissue from sampling region 1. Described subset: tumor region T1, superior pole. This receptor was obtained from a man aged 40-50 years with primary liver carcinoma and hepatitis B virus infection. This CDR3 is CASSASEIQDEQYF. In nucleotides, the CDR3 is TGTGCCAGCAGTGCTTCCGAGATACAGGATGAGCAGTACTTC.